Each of the 4 T cell receptor beta chains below was sequenced from the same sample in a study of identical twins. TCRdb reprocessed the 5' RACE reads with MiXCR, giving one entry per CDR3 protein. The table has some 690,000 distinct CDR3 sequences, 21% seen once. These same data were also listed under a study on T cells expressing NK-cell markers.

The sample comprised PBMCs. Receptor source: a young woman in good health.

The chain employs TRBV5-1 and TRBJ2-1, with TRBD2 identical over 8 bases. Germline lookup yields CDR1 SGHRS and CDR2 YFSETQ. This CDR3 spans 18 amino acids. The J segment lost 0 bases and the V segment lost 0 bases, leaving 8 bases of the junction unmatched. CDR3 in amino acids: CASSLDASGWSSYNEQFF. The CDR3 bases are TGCGCCAGCAGCTTGGACGCTAGCGGGTGGAGCTCCTACAATGAGCAGTTCTTC.

This clonotype was observed a few times. The rearrangement links TRBV12-3 or TRBV12-4 to TRBJ1-5, with D possibly matching TRBD1 (5 bases). The V end was cut by 6 bases, the J end by 5 bases, with 11 bases between. The length of the CDR3 is 13 residues. This CDR3 reads CASRRDRYQPQHF. In nucleotides, the CDR3 is TGTGCCAGCAGAAGAGACAGATATCAGCCCCAGCATTTT.

This clonotype turned up a few times. The chain combines TRBV10-3 with TRBJ2-5; 11 positions agree with TRBD2. Unmatched junction bases numbered 5, after V lost 3 bases and J lost 2 bases. The CDR3 runs to 16 residues. Germline CDR1 and CDR2: ENHRY and SYGVKD. In DNA, the CDR3 is TGTGCCATCAGTGAAGCTAGCGGGGGGATACAAGAGACCCAGTACTTC. Amino acids: CAISEASGGIQETQYF.

This clonotype turned up a few times. CDR3 bases: TGTGCTAGTGGTTTGTTTATGCGGAGCTCCTACGAGCAGTACTTC. It is translated as CASGLFMRSSYEQYF. This chain uses TRBV12-5 with TRBJ2-7; D remains unclear. V shed 2 bases and J shed 0 bases, with 11 bases lying between them. This CDR3 has 15 residues. CDR1 is LGHNT and CDR2 is FRNRAP in the germline V gene.